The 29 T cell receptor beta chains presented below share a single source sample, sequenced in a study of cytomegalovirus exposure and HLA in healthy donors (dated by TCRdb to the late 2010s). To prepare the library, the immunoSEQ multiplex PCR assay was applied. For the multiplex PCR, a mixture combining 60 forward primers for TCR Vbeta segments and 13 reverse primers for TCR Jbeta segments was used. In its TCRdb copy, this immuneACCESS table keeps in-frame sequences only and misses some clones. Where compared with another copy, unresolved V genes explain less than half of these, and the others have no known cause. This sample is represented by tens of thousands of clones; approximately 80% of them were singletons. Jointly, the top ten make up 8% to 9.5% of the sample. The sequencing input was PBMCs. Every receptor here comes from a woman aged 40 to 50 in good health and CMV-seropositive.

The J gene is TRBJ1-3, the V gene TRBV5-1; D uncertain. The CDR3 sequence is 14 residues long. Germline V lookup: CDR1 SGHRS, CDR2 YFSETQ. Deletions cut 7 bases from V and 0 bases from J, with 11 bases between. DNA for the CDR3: TGCGCCAGCCAAACGGGAAACTCTGGAAACACCATATATTTT. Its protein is CASQTGNSGNTIYF.

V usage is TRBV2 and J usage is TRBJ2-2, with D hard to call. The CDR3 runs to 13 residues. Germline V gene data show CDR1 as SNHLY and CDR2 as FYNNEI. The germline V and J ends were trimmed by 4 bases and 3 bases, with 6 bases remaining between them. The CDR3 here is CASSASDTGELFF. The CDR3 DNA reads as TGTGCCAGCAGTGCTTCAGACACCGGGGAGCTGTTTTTT.

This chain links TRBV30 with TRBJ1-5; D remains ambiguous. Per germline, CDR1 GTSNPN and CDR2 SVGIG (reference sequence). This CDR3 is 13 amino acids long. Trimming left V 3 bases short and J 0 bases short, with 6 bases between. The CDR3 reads CAWRANSNQPQHF. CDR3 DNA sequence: TGTGCCTGGAGGGCCAATAGCAATCAGCCCCAGCATTTT.

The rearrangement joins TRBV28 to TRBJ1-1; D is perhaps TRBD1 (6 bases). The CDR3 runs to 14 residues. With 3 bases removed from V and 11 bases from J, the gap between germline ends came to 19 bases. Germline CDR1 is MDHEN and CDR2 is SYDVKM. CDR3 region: CASSFVSGGLEAFF. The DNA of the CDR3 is TGTGCCAGCAGTTTTGTATCTGGGGGCCTAGAGGCTTTCTTT.

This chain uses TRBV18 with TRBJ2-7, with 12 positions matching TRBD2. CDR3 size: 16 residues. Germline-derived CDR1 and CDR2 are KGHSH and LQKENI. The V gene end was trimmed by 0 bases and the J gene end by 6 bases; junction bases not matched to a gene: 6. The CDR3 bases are TGTGCCAGCTCACCACCAGGACTAGCGGGACCCTTCGAGCAGTACTTC. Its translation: CASSPPGLAGPFEQYF.

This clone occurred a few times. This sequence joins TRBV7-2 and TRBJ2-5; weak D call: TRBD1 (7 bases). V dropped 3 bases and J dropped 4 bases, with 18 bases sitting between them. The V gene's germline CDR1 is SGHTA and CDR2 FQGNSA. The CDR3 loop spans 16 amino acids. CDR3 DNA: TGTGCCAGCAGCTTTGGAGGGGGCCGCATCCGAGAGACCCAGTACTTC. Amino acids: CASSFGGGRIRETQYF.

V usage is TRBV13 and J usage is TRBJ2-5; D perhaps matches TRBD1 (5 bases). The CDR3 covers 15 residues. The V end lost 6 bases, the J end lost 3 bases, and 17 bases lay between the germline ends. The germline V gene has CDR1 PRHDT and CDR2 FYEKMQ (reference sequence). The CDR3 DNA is TGTGCCAGCAGGCTCCAGGGCAGGGCGAAAGAGACCCAGTACTTC. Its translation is CASRLQGRAKETQYF.

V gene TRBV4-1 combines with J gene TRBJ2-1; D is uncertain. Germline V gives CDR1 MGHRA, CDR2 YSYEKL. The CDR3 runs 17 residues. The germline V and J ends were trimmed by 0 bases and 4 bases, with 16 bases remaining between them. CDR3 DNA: TGCGCCAGCAGCCAAGATACCCTCTTTACTCGGTACAATGAGCAGTTCTTC. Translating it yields CASSQDTLFTRYNEQFF.

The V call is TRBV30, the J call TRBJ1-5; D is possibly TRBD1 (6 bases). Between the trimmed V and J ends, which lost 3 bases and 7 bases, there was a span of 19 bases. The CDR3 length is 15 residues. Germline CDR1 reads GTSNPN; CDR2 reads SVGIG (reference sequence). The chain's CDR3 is CAWREKRQDGQPQHF. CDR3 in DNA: TGTGCCTGGAGAGAAAAGCGACAGGATGGGCAGCCCCAGCATTTT.

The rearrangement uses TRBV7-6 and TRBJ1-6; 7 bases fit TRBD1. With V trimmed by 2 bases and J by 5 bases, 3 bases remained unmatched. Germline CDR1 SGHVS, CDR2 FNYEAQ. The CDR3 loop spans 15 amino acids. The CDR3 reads CASSLRQGDNSPLHF. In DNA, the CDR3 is TGTGCCAGCAGCTTAAGACAGGGTGATAATTCACCCCTCCACTTT.

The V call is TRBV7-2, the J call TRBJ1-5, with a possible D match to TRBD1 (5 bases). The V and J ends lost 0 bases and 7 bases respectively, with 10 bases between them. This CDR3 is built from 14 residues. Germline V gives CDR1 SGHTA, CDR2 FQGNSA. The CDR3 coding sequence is TGTGCCAGCAGCTTAGCGGCAGGGTGGCAGCCCCAGCATTTT. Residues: CASSLAAGWQPQHF.

CDR3 nucleotide sequence: TGTGCCAGCAGCTTAGAAGCAGGCATGAACACTGAAGCTTTCTTT. Protein product: CASSLEAGMNTEAFF. The V gene is TRBV11-2, the J gene TRBJ1-1; no reliable D call. The V gene's germline CDR1 is SGHAT and CDR2 FQNNGV. Trimming stripped 0 bases from V and 0 bases from J, with 8 bases between. The CDR3 covers 15 residues.

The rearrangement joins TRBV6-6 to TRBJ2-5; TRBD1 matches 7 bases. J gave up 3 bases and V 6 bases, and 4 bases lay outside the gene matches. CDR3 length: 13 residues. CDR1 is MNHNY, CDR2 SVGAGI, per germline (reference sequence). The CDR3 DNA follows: TGTGCCAGCAGACGACAGGGAGAAGAGACCCAGTACTTC. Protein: CASRRQGEETQYF.

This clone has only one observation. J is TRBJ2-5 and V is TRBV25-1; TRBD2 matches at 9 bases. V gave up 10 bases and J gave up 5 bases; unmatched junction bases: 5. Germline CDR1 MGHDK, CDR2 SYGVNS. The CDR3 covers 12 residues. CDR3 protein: CATLTSGETQYF. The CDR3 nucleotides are TGTGCCACCCTTACTAGCGGGGAGACCCAGTACTTC. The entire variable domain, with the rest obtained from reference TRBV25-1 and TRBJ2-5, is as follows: EADIYQTPRYLVIGTGKKITLECSQTMGHDKMYWYQQDPGMELHLIHYSYGVNSTEKGDLSSESTVSRIRTEHFPLTLESARPSHTSQYLCATLTSGETQYFGPGTRLLVL.

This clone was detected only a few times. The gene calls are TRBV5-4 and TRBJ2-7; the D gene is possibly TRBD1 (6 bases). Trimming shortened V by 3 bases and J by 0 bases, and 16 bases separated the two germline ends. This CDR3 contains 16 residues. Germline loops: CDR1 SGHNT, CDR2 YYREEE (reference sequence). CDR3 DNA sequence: TGTGCCAGCAGCTCGTACAGGGTCATCCCCTCCTACGAGCAGTACTTC. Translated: CASSSYRVIPSYEQYF.

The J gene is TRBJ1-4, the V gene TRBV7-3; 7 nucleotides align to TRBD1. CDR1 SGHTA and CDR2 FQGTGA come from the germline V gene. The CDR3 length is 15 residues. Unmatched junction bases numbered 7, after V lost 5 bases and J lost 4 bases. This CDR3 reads CASSQGQTLNEKLFF. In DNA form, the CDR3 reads TGTGCCAGCAGCCAGGGACAGACCCTTAATGAAAAACTGTTTTTT.

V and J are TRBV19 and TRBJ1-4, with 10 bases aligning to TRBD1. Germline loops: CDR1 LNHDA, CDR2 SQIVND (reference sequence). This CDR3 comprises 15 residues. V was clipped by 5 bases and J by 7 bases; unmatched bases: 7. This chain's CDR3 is CASSSSGTGAEKLFF. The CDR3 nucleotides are TGTGCCAGTAGTTCCTCCGGGACAGGGGCTGAAAAACTGTTTTTT.

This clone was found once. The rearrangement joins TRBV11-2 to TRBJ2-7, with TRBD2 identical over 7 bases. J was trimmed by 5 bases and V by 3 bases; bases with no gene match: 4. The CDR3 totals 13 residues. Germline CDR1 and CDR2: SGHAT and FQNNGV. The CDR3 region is CASSFGGTDEQYF. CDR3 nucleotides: TGTGCCAGCAGCTTCGGGGGGACCGACGAGCAGTACTTC.

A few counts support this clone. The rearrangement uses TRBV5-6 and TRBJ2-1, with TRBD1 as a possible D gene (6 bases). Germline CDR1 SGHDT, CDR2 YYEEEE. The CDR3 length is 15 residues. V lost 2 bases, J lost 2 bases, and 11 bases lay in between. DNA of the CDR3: TGTGCCAGCAGCTTCGTAGACAGGCCCTACAATGAGCAGTTCTTC. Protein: CASSFVDRPYNEQFF. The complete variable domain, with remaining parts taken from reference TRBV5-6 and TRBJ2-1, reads DAGVTQSPTHLIKTRGQQVTLRCSPKSGHDTVSWYQQALGQGPQFIFQYYEEEERQRGNFPDRFSGHQFPNYSSELNVNALLLGDSALYLCASSFVDRPYNEQFFGPGTRLTVL.

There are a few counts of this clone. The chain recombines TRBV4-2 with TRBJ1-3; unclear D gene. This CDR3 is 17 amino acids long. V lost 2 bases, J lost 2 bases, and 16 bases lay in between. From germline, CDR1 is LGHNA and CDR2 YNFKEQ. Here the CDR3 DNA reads TGTGCCAGCAGCCAAACTTTGGGAGGGTTGGCTGGAAACACCATATATTTT. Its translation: CASSQTLGGLAGNTIYF.

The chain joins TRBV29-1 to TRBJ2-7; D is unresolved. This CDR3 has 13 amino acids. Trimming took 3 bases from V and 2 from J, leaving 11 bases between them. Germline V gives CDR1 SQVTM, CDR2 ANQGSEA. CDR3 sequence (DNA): TGCAGCGTTGAGTCCGGAACAGCCTACGAGCAGTACTTC. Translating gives CSVESGTAYEQYF.

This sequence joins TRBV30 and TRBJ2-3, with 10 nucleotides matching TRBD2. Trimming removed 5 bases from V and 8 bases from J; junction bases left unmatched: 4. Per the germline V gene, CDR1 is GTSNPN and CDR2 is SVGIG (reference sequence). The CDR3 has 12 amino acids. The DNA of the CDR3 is TGTGCCTGGGAGCGGGGGGGCGTTACGCAGTATTTT. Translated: CAWERGGVTQYF.

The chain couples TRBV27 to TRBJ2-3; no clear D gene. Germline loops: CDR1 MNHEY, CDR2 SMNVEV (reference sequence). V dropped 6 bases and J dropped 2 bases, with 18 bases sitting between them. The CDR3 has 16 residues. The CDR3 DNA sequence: TGTGCCAGCAGCTGGAAGGAGATCTCCTACACAGATACGCAGTATTTT. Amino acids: CASSWKEISYTDTQYF.

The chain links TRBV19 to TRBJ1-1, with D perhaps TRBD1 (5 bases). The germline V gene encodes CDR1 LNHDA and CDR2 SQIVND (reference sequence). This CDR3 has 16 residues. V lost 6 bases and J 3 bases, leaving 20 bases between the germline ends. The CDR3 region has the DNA TGTGCCAGTAGACCGGGGGAGGCCCGAGTCCACACTGAAGCTTTCTTT. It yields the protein CASRPGEARVHTEAFF.

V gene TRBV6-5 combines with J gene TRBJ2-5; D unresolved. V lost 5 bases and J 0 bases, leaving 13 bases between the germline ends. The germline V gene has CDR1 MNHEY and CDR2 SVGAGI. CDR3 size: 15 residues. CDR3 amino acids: CASSPPVEYQETQYF. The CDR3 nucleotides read TGTGCCAGCAGTCCCCCGGTCGAGTACCAAGAGACCCAGTACTTC.

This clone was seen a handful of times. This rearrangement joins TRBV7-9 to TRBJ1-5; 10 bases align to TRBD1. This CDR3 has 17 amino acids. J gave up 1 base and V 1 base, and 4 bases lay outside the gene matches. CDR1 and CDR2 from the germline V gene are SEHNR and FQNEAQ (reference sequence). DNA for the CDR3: TGTGCCAGCAGCTTAGGGACAGGGGGGGGAAGCAATCAGCCCCAGCATTTT. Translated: CASSLGTGGGSNQPQHF.

Here the CDR3 reads CASSPQGQLSSYNSPLHF. The DNA of the CDR3 is TGTGCCAGCAGCCCCCAAGGACAGTTGAGCTCCTATAATTCACCCCTCCACTTT. This rearrangement joins TRBV11-2 to TRBJ1-6, with D perhaps matching TRBD1 (6 bases). V was clipped by 5 bases and J by 0 bases, with 17 bases between them. Germline values: CDR1 SGHAT, CDR2 FQNNGV. The CDR3 runs to 18 residues.

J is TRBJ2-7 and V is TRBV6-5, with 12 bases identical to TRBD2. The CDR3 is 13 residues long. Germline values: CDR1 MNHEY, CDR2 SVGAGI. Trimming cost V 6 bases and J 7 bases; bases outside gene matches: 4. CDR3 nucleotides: TGTGCCAGCAGCGTTGGACTAGCGGGGGAGCAGTACTTC. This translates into CASSVGLAGEQYF.

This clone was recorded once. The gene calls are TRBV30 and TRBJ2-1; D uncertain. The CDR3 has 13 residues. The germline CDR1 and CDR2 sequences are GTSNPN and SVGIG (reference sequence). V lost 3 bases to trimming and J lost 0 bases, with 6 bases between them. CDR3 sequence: CAWSPSSYNEQFF. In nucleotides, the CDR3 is TGTGCCTGGAGCCCGAGCTCCTACAATGAGCAGTTCTTC. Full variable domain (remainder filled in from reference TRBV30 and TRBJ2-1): SQTIHQWPATLVQPVGSPLSLECTVEGTSNPNLYWYRQAAGRGLQLLFYSVGIGQISSEVPQNLSASRPQDRQFILSSKKLLLSDSGFYLCAWSPSSYNEQFFGPGTRLTVL.